This T cell receptor beta chain emerged from a study of blood T cell repertoires in COVID-19. Study information: In each case, the material was cDNA or gDNA derived from T cells, B-cell-depleted T cells, or PBMCs.

The CDR3 is made up of 14 amino acids. V lost 3 bases and J 4 bases, leaving 12 bases between the germline ends. Germline assignment: CDR1 MGHRA and CDR2 YSYEKL. Measured with immunoSEQ multiplex PCR; TCRdb has only the in-frame clones, and not every one. The sample has about 230,000 clones; around four fifths are singletons. Sequencing was carried out using peripheral blood. This sequence joins TRBV4-1 and TRBJ1-2; D is possibly TRBD1 (5 bases). The sequence came from a woman in her seventies with active or convalescent COVID-19. Written as DNA, the CDR3 is TGCGCCAGCAGCCAGGCATTACAGGTCTATGGCTACACCTTC. Translated: CASSQALQVYGYTF.